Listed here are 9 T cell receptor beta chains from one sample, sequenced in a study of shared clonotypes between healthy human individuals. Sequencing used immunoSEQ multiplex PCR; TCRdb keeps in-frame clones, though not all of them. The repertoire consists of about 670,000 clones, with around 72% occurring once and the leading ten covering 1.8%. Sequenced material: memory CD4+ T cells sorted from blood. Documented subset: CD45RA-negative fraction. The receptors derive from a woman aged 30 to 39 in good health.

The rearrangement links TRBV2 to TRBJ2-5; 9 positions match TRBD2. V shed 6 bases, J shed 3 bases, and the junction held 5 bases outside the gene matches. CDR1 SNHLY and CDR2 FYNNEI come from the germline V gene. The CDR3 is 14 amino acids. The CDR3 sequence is CASSDAGGEETQYF. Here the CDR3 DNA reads TGTGCCAGCAGCGACGCGGGGGGGGAAGAGACCCAGTACTTC.

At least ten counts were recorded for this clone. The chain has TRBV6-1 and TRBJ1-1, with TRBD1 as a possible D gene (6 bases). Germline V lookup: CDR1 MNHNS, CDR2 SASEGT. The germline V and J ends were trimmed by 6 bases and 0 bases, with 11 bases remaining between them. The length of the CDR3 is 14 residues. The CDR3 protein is CASRRTAMNTEAFF. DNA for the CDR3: TGTGCCAGCAGACGGACAGCAATGAACACTGAAGCTTTCTTT.

DNA for the CDR3: TGTGCCAGCAGTGTACAGGGAGGGACTGAAGCTTTCTTT. It encodes CASSVQGGTEAFF. The chain links TRBV6-1 to TRBJ1-1, with a tentative D call TRBD1 (6 bases). Per the germline V gene, CDR1 is MNHNS and CDR2 is SASEGT. V lost 4 bases and J lost 5, with 11 bases in between. This CDR3 has 13 amino acids.

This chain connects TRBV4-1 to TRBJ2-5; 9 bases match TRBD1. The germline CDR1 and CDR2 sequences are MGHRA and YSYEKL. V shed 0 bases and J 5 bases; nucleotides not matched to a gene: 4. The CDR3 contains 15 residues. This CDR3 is CASSQDGTGSETQYF. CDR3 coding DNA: TGCGCCAGCAGCCAAGATGGGACAGGGAGTGAGACCCAGTACTTC.

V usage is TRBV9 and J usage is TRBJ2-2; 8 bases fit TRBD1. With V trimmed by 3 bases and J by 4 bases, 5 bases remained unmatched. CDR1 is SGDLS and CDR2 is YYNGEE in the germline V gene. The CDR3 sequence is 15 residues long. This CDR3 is CASSGAQGATGELFF. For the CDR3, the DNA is TGTGCCAGCAGCGGGGCTCAGGGGGCCACCGGGGAGCTGTTTTTT.

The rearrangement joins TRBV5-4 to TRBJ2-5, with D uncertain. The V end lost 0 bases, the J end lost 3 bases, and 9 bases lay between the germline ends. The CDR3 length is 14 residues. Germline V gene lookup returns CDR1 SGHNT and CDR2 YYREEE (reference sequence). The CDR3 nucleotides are TGTGCCAGCAGCTTGGGATATTCAGAAGAGACCCAGTACTTC. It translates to CASSLGYSEETQYF.

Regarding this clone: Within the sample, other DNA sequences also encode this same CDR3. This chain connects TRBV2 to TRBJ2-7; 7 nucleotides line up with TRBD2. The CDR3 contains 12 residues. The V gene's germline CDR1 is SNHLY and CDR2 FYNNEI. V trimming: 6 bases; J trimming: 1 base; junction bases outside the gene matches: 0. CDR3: CASRRGSYEQYF. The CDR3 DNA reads TGTGCCAGCAGGCGGGGGTCCTACGAGCAGTACTTC. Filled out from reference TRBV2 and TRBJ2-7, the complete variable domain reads EPEVTQTPSHQVTQMGQEVILRCVPISNHLYFYWYRQILGQKVEFLVSFYNNEISEKSEIFDDQFSVERPDGSNFTLKIRSTKLEDSAMYFCASRRGSYEQYFGPGTRLTVT.

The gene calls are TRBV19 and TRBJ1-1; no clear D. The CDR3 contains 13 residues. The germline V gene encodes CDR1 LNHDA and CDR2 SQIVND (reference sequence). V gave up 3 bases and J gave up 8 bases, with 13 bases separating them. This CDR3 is CASSIFREEEAFF. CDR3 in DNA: TGTGCCAGTAGTATTTTTAGGGAAGAGGAAGCTTTCTTT.

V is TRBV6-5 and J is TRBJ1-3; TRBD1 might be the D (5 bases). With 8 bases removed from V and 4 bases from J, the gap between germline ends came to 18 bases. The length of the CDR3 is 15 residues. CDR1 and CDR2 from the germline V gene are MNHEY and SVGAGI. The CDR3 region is CASDPRGVEGNTIYF. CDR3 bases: TGTGCCAGCGACCCTCGAGGGGTGGAGGGAAACACCATATATTTT.